These T cell receptor beta chains were read from a single sample in a study of cytomegalovirus exposure and HLA in healthy donors. TCRdb keeps only in-frame clones here, not all; method: immunoSEQ multiplex PCR. The sample contains approximately 170,000 clones, 65% to 70% of which appear only once. Source material: PBMCs. The receptor set was obtained from a woman aged 18-30 years in good health and CMV-seropositive. CDR3s include the opening cysteine and the closing phenylalanine or tryptophan.

TRBV29-1,CSVQGGATNEKLFF
TRBV5-4,CASSLGLLSYEQYF
TRBV10-2,CASTPRGQETQYF
TRBV27,CASSEGHEQYF
TRBV7-9,CASTHLADQETQYF
TRBV6-6,CASSYGTGDYNEQFF
TRBV4-3,CASSQGVRGRETQYF
TRBV6-6,CASNPGGQGQEQYF
TRBV19,CASSVDRSYGYTF
TRBV25-1,CAARASGSVKTQYF
TRBV19,CASSTGTGADTEAFF
TRBV6-5,CASSNDRSYEQYF
TRBV6-5,CASSKGLASTDTQYF
TRBV28,CASTTTVWSSGNTIYF
TRBV6-5,CASRPTGIKNTIYF
TRBV19,CASGQILYGYTF
TRBV7-6,CASSGGLAGGPEGQETQYF
TRBV7-2,CASSRDRGEPQHF
TRBV2,CASSERQGPGEQFF
TRBV4-3,CASSQGVTRASYNEQFF
TRBV7-8,CASSLLPESMNSPLHF
TRBV9,CASSPQSGTGLATDTQYF
TRBV29-1,CSVSSGTSGFYNEQFF
TRBV13,CASSLAGSGRQYF
TRBV7-8,CASSLPQTGDSGNTIYF
TRBV7-2,CASSLRDAGPEAFF
TRBV6-1,CASSENRFGNTIYF
TRBV10-3,CAITERTGRVTDTQYF
TRBV7-3,CASSLSGGPHGYTF
TRBV6-8,CASSFGTASGNTIYF
TRBV5-5,CASSLEDDTGRDGYTF
TRBV5-1,CASSLYLTGLDTQYF
TRBV7-3,CASSLTWDRGNTEAFF
TRBV18,CASSPRTGVSSGANVLTF
TRBV30,CAWSGGGLKRESSYNEQFF
TRBV5-8,CADGSSSQGRNEKLFF
TRBV15,CATSRDLGLAGTDTQYF